These 30 T cell receptor beta chains share one sample of origin, sequenced in a study of CD8 T cells in ankylosing spondylitis. Study-wide results and caveats: Made up of 7 to 9 highly homologous variants, a TCR beta motif appeared characteristic of ankylosing spondylitis blood.

MiXCR was run by TCRdb on the 5' RACE reads, yielding one entry per CDR3 protein. The table lists approximately 520,000 distinct CDR3 sequences, over 4% of them singletons. These receptors have no identified antigens. The sample taken for sequencing was blood, either unsorted or a sorted T cell fraction (not recorded which). Receptors were obtained from a male donor with ankylosing spondylitis.

This clonotype was counted at least ten times. The chain is built from TRBV12-3 or TRBV12-4 and TRBJ2-3; D is possibly TRBD2 (6 bases). V was trimmed by 7 bases and J by 0 bases, leaving 11 bases between them. The CDR3 is 14 amino acids. CDR3 residues: CASTPGLSTDTQYF. CDR3 nucleotide sequence: TGTGCCAGCACCCCGGGACTTAGCACAGATACGCAGTATTTT.

This clonotype was seen ten or more times. The chain is built from TRBV7-6 and TRBJ1-1; 9 bases agree with TRBD1. The CDR3 contains 16 residues. Germline lookup yields CDR1 SGHVS and CDR2 FNYEAQ. V lost 2 bases and J lost 4; bases outside the gene matches: 8. The CDR3 here is CASSLRTGAPGTEAFF. CDR3 coding DNA: TGTGCCAGCAGCTTAAGGACAGGGGCTCCGGGCACTGAAGCTTTCTTT.

This clonotype appeared a few times. The rearrangement links TRBV6-1 to TRBJ2-7; D uncertain. The germline V and J ends were trimmed by 7 bases and 6 bases, with 16 bases remaining between them. The CDR3 length is 13 residues. Germline V gene lookup returns CDR1 MNHNS and CDR2 SASEGT. CDR3 in DNA: TGTGCCAGCAACGGACGCTTCACGCTCGAGCAGTACTTC. Translated, it gives CASNGRFTLEQYF.

This clonotype was seen only a few times. This rearrangement joins TRBV15 to TRBJ1-1; D unresolved. Germline V lookup: CDR1 LNHNV, CDR2 YYDKDF (reference sequence). The V gene lost 1 base and the J gene lost 2 bases, with 11 bases spanning the gap. The length of the CDR3 is 15 residues. The DNA for the CDR3 is TGTGCCACCAGCAGAGGACTCACAGATAACACTGAAGCTTTCTTT. It is translated as CATSRGLTDNTEAFF. The whole variable domain, remainder taken from reference TRBV15 and TRBJ1-1, is DAMVIQNPRYQVTQFGKPVTLSCSQTLNHNVMYWYQQKSSQAPKLLFHYYDKDFNNEADTPDNFQSRRPNTSFCFLDIRSPGLGDTAMYLCATSRGLTDNTEAFFGQGTRLTVV.

In this sample, this clonotype turned up many times. V and J are TRBV29-1 and TRBJ2-3, with a tentative D call TRBD2 (5 bases). CDR1 is SQVTM and CDR2 is ANQGSEA in the germline V gene. The length of the CDR3 is 15 residues. The ends were cut back, 3 bases at V and 5 bases at J, with 18 bases in the middle. The DNA of the CDR3 is TGCAGCGTTGAGGTTACGGGAATTCCGGGAGATACGCAGTATTTT. This encodes CSVEVTGIPGDTQYF.

This clonotype was observed a handful of times. This chain links TRBV7-2 with TRBJ2-5, with a weak D call TRBD1 (5 bases). The germline V gene has CDR1 SGHTA and CDR2 FQGNSA. V was clipped by 4 bases and J by 9 bases, with 21 bases between them. The CDR3 has 15 residues. The CDR3 DNA reads as TGTGCCAGCAGCTCCCTGACAACAGGTGGATCGGCCCAGTACTTC. Amino acids: CASSSLTTGGSAQYF.

This clonotype was detected a few times. The chain joins TRBV12-3 or TRBV12-4 to TRBJ2-5; possible D gene TRBD2, 6 bases. The V gene lost 6 bases and the J gene lost 5 bases, with 22 bases spanning the gap. There are 16 residues in the CDR3. Written as DNA, the CDR3 is TGTGCCAGCAGACCCACCCACGGGACGGGGGTCGAGACCCAGTACTTC. Amino acid sequence: CASRPTHGTGVETQYF.

For this clonotype: One base away lies a much larger clone, so this may be a sequencing read error. V gene TRBV5-1 combines with J gene TRBJ1-5; a possible D gene is TRBD1 (6 bases). From germline, CDR1 is SGHRS and CDR2 YFSETQ. Deletions cut 6 bases from V and 6 bases from J, with 19 bases between. There are 15 residues in the CDR3. The CDR3 sequence: CASNPLGVRGQPQHF. For the CDR3, the DNA is TGCGCCAGCAACCCCCTGGGGGTCAGGGGTCAGCCCCAGCATTTT.

This clonotype has a handful of counts. The chain has TRBV5-1 and TRBJ2-7; no clear D gene. The CDR3 runs 15 residues. Trimming left V 0 bases short and J 2 bases short, with 12 bases between. The V gene's germline CDR1 is SGHRS and CDR2 YFSETQ. This CDR3 is CASSLEPGLAYEQYF. In DNA, the CDR3 is TGCGCCAGCAGCTTGGAACCTGGGCTTGCCTACGAGCAGTACTTC. The full variable domain, its missing parts supplied by reference TRBV5-1 and TRBJ2-7, is KAGVTQTPRYLIKTRGQQVTLSCSPISGHRSVSWYQQTPGQGLQFLFEYFSETQRNKGNFPGRFSGRQFSNSRSEMNVSTLELGDSALYLCASSLEPGLAYEQYFGPGTRLTVT.

This clonotype was recorded many times. The chain has TRBV20-1 and TRBJ1-5, with D unresolved. The ends were cut back, 3 bases at V and 3 bases at J, with 9 bases in the middle. Per the germline V gene, CDR1 is DFQATT and CDR2 is SNEGSKA (reference sequence). The length of the CDR3 is 13 residues. The CDR3 protein is CSARQEYNQPQHF. The CDR3 region has the DNA TGCAGTGCTAGGCAGGAATACAATCAGCCCCAGCATTTT.

This clonotype was observed many times. The chain employs TRBV24-1 and TRBJ2-2; 15 bases fit TRBD2. This CDR3 comprises 19 residues. Germline lookup yields CDR1 KGHDR and CDR2 SFDVKD. The V and J ends lost 3 bases and 1 base, in that order; junction bases with no gene match: 5. CDR3 protein: CATSDVGLAGGKNTGELFF. In DNA form, the CDR3 reads TGTGCCACCAGTGATGTGGGACTAGCGGGGGGTAAGAACACCGGGGAGCTGTTTTTT.

In this sample, this clonotype turned up a few times. The chain employs TRBV4-2 and TRBJ2-3; tentative D call: TRBD2 (5 bases). The CDR3 covers 15 residues. The V end was cut by 1 base, the J end by 1 base, with 9 bases between. Germline V lookup: CDR1 LGHNA, CDR2 YNFKEQ. The CDR3 loop reads CASSQAWERTDTQYF. In DNA, the CDR3 is TGTGCCAGCAGCCAAGCGTGGGAGCGCACAGATACGCAGTATTTT.

This clonotype occurred once. This chain uses TRBV5-6 with TRBJ2-3, with D possibly being TRBD1 (6 bases). The CDR3 is 14 amino acids. V lost 3 bases, J lost 4 bases, and 12 bases lay in between. The germline V gene has CDR1 SGHDT and CDR2 YYEEEE. CDR3 DNA sequence: TGTGCCAGCAGCTACTACGACAGGCCAGATACGCAGTATTTT. Residues: CASSYYDRPDTQYF.

This clonotype was observed a handful of times. The chain couples TRBV28 to TRBJ1-5; no firm D call. Trimming took off 7 bases at V and 0 bases at J, with 10 bases between the two ends. Germline CDR1 is MDHEN and CDR2 is SYDVKM. The CDR3 contains 14 residues. Written as DNA, the CDR3 is TGTGCCAGCATCGGAGTCATTAGCAATCAGCCCCAGCATTTT. Its protein is CASIGVISNQPQHF.

In regard to this clonotype: A much larger clone lies a single base off, so this may be a read error. The CDR3 DNA follows: TGTGCCAGCAGCTTAGGGCTCGGGATTGGCTACACCTTC. This codes for CASSLGLGIGYTF. The chain joins TRBV7-3 to TRBJ1-2; D gene ambiguous. Germline CDR1 is SGHTA and CDR2 is FQGTGA. V lost 2 bases, J lost 7 bases, and 11 bases lay in between. The CDR3 has 13 residues. Using reference TRBV7-3 and TRBJ1-2 for the parts outside the CDR3, the full variable domain is GAGVSQTPSNKVTEKGKYVELRCDPISGHTALYWYRQSLGQGPEFLIYFQGTGAADDSGLPNDRFFAVRPEGSVSTLKIQRTERGDSAVYLCASSLGLGIGYTFGSGTRLTVV.

This clonotype was seen more than once but under ten times. The chain links TRBV18 to TRBJ2-5; D assignment may be TRBD1 or TRBD2 (5 bases each). Per germline, CDR1 KGHSH and CDR2 LQKENI. This CDR3 is built from 16 residues. V was pared by 0 bases and J by 5 bases, with 16 bases between. The CDR3 here is CASSPPRANSGETQYF. CDR3 nucleotide sequence: TGTGCCAGCTCACCACCCAGGGCTAACTCGGGGGAGACCCAGTACTTC.

There are a few counts of this clonotype. No DNA is shown, since the ends of the CDR3 on it are uncertain; the CDR3 is the one TCRdb lists. This chain links TRBV6-9 with TRBJ2-1. The germline V gene has CDR1 MNHGY and CDR2 SVAAGI. Ends included, the CDR3 has 14 residues. The CDR3 sequence: CASSYLCGNSKQFF.

At least ten counts were recorded for this clonotype. The chain carries TRBV10-3 and TRBJ2-2; D tentatively fits TRBD1 or TRBD2 (5 bases each). CDR1 is ENHRY and CDR2 is SYGVKD in the germline V gene. Trimming cost V 3 bases and J 3 bases, with 11 bases left between them. This CDR3 is 15 amino acids long. The CDR3 DNA reads as TGTGCCATCAGTGAACACGGGACGGACACCGGGGAGCTGTTTTTT. As protein: CAISEHGTDTGELFF.

This clonotype was recorded many times. CDR3 in amino acids: CASSLSGMPQHF. As DNA, the CDR3 is TGTGCCAGCAGCTTAAGCGGAATGCCCCAGCATTTT. The chain recombines TRBV7-2 with TRBJ1-5; D not resolved. CDR1 is SGHTA and CDR2 is FQGNSA in the germline V gene. The CDR3 sequence is 12 residues long. Trimming removed 2 bases at V and 9 bases at J, with 8 bases between.

This clonotype occurred many times. V is TRBV20-1 and J is TRBJ1-2; D is unresolved. The CDR3 loop spans 12 amino acids. Germline V gene lookup returns CDR1 DFQATT and CDR2 SNEGSKA (reference sequence). Trimming cost V 5 bases and J 2 bases, with 9 bases left between them. This CDR3 is CSAVRDNYGYTF. DNA for the CDR3: TGCAGTGCTGTAAGAGACAACTATGGCTACACCTTC.

This clonotype appeared many times. V and J are TRBV7-9 and TRBJ1-1, with D unclear. This CDR3 spans 14 amino acids. Germline values: CDR1 SEHNR, CDR2 FQNEAQ (reference sequence). Between the trimmed V and J ends, which lost 5 bases and 7 bases, there was a span of 17 bases. Here the CDR3 DNA reads TGTGCCAGCAGCCGCCCCAGGACGGGGATTGAAGCTTTCTTT. Translation: CASSRPRTGIEAFF.

To note about this clonotype: Sequence at one end of the junction differs from germline and may be a read error. V gene TRBV20-1 combines with J gene TRBJ1-6; no firm D call. This CDR3 has 17 residues. Looked up from germline, CDR1 is DFQATT and CDR2 is SNEGSKA (reference sequence). Written as DNA, the CDR3 is TGCTGTGCTAGAGATTGGGCGGAGAGCTCCTATAATTCACCCCTCCACTTT. Amino acid sequence: CCARDWAESSYNSPLHF.

This clonotype came up many times. The chain carries TRBV6-1 and TRBJ1-2; 8 bases align to TRBD1. The CDR3 covers 15 residues. Germline loops: CDR1 MNHNS, CDR2 SASEGT. V lost 6 bases and J lost 5; bases outside the gene matches: 11. The CDR3 here is CASSLGTGHSYGYTF. Written as DNA, the CDR3 is TGTGCCAGCAGCCTTGGGACAGGTCACTCTTATGGCTACACCTTC.

The sample holds many counts of this clonotype. The rearrangement links TRBV6-5 to TRBJ1-1; D is possibly TRBD1 (5 bases). Trimming took 0 bases from V and 0 from J, leaving 8 bases between them. CDR1 is MNHEY, CDR2 SVGAGI, per germline. The CDR3 loop spans 15 amino acids. CDR3 amino acids: CASSYSGRVNTEAFF. For the CDR3, the DNA is TGTGCCAGCAGTTACTCGGGCAGGGTGAACACTGAAGCTTTCTTT.

Ten or more counts support this clonotype. The CDR3 reads CASSFGTGILNTEAFF. DNA of the CDR3: TGCGCCAGCAGCTTCGGGACAGGGATTCTGAACACTGAAGCTTTCTTT. The chain couples TRBV5-1 to TRBJ1-1; 9 bases line up with TRBD1. The CDR3 runs to 16 residues. J was trimmed by 0 bases and V by 2 bases; bases with no gene match: 5. Germline assignment: CDR1 SGHRS and CDR2 YFSETQ. Variable domain in full (rest from reference TRBV5-1 and TRBJ1-1): KAGVTQTPRYLIKTRGQQVTLSCSPISGHRSVSWYQQTPGQGLQFLFEYFSETQRNKGNFPGRFSGRQFSNSRSEMNVSTLELGDSALYLCASSFGTGILNTEAFFGQGTRLTVV.

The table lists this clonotype with many counts. The chain is built from TRBV21-1 and TRBJ1-1. TRBV21-1 corresponds to a pseudogene. The CDR3 length is 11 residues. The CDR3 reads CASRSGQEAFF. The CDR3 region has the DNA TGTGCCAGCAGAAGCGGCCAGGAGGCTTTCTTT.

This clonotype was detected many times. The genes are TRBV6-2 or TRBV6-3 and TRBJ2-1; D not resolved. Trimming cost V 4 bases and J 2 bases, with 9 bases left between them. CDR1 is MNHEY and CDR2 is SVGEGT in the germline V gene. The CDR3 consists of 14 residues. CDR3 DNA sequence: TGTGCCAGCAGTTTAGACCCAACCTACAATGAGCAGTTCTTC. Translating gives CASSLDPTYNEQFF.

This clonotype was counted at least ten times. The gene calls are TRBV29-1 and TRBJ2-2, with D tentatively TRBD2 (6 bases). V lost 7 bases and J 6 bases, leaving 24 bases between the germline ends. Germline V gene sequence: CDR1 SQVTM, CDR2 ANQGSEA. This CDR3 has 16 amino acids. The CDR3 is CSAEGRGSGVAGELFF. The CDR3, as DNA: TGCAGCGCAGAGGGGCGGGGTAGTGGTGTCGCCGGGGAGCTGTTTTTT.

The rearrangement uses TRBV30 and TRBJ1-1; D is undetermined. This CDR3 comprises 13 residues. From germline, CDR1 is GTSNPN and CDR2 SVGIG (reference sequence). V lost 3 bases and J 1 base, leaving 9 bases between the germline ends. The CDR3: CAWRAAKNTEAFF. DNA of the CDR3: TGTGCCTGGAGGGCAGCTAAGAACACTGAAGCTTTCTTT.

This clonotype has ten or more counts. J is TRBJ1-2 and V is TRBV7-9; D is undetermined. The CDR3 spans 14 residues. Germline V gene data show CDR1 as SEHNR and CDR2 as FQNEAQ (reference sequence). Trimming removed 5 bases from V and 4 bases from J, with 14 bases in between. As DNA, the CDR3 is TGTGCCAGCAGCGCAGCCGGGCTCCTCTATGGCTACACCTTC. This encodes CASSAAGLLYGYTF.